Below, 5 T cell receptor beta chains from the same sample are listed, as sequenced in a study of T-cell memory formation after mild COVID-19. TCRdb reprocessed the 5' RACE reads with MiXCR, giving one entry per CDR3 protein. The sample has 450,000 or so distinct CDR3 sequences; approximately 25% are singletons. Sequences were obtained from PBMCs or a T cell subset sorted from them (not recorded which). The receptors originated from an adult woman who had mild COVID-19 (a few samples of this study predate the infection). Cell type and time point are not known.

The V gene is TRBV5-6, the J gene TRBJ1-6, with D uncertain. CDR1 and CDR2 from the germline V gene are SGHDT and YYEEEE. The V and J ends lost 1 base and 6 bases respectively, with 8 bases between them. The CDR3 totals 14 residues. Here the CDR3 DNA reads TGTGCCAGCAGCTTGTGGGTCCTTAATTCACCCCTCCACTTT. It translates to CASSLWVLNSPLHF.

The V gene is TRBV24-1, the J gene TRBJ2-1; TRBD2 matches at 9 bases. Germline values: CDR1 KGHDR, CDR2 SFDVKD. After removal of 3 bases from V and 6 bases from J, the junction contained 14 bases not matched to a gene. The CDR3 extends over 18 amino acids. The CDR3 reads CATSDPGTSPPRGNEQFF. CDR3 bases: TGTGCCACCAGTGATCCCGGGACTAGCCCTCCGCGGGGCAATGAGCAGTTCTTC.

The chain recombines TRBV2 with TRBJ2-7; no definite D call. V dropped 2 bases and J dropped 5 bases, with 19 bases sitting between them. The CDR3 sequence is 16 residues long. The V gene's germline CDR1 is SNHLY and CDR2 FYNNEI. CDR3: CASSERTSRTRHEQYF. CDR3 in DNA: TGTGCCAGCAGTGAACGTACATCCCGTACTCGCCACGAGCAGTACTTC.

The CDR3 loop is CASSLYRGGTGELFF. DNA of the CDR3: TGTGCCAGCAGCCTGTACAGGGGAGGCACCGGGGAGCTGTTTTTT. The chain couples TRBV7-2 to TRBJ2-2; the D gene is possibly TRBD1 (7 bases). V dropped 5 bases and J dropped 4 bases, with 14 bases sitting between them. CDR1 and CDR2 (germline): SGHTA, FQGNSA. The CDR3 is 15 amino acids. Full variable domain (remainder filled in from reference TRBV7-2 and TRBJ2-2): GAGVSQSPSNKVTEKGKDVELRCDPISGHTALYWYRQSLGQGLEFLIYFQGNSAPDKSGLPSDRFSAERTGGSVSTLTIQRTQQEDSAVYLCASSLYRGGTGELFFGEGSRLTVL.

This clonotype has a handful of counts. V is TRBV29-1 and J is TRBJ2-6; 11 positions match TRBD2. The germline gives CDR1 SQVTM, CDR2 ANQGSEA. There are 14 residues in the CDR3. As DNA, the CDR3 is TGCTCTGCTAGCGGGAGGTCTGGGGCCAACGTCCTGACTTTC. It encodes CSASGRSGANVLTF.